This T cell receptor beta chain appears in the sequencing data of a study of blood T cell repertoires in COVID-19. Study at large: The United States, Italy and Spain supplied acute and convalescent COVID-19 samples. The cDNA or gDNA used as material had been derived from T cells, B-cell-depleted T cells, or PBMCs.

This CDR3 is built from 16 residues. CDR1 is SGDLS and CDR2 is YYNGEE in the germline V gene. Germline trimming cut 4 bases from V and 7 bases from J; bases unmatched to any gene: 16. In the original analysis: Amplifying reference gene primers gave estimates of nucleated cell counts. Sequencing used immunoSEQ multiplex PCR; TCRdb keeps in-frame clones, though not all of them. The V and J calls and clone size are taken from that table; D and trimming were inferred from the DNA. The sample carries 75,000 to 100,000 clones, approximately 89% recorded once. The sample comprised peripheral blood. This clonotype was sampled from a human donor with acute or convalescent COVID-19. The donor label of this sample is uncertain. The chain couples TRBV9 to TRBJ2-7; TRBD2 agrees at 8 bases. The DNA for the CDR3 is TGTGCCAGCAGCCCCCGGGGCGGGGGGAATTATTGGGAGCAGTACTTC. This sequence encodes CASSPRGGGNYWEQYF.